This T cell receptor (beta chain) was recovered during a study of metastatic and nonmetastatic thyroid tumors. Study-wide background: Repertoire comparison spanned blood and tumor or nodule tissue of malignant and benign thyroid patients. Study outcomes and limitations: Across blood and tumor, TCR beta diversity in malignant thyroid tumors was reportedly significantly higher than in benign nodules.

Thyroid surgery took place with no prior treatment in any patient. Germline V CDR1 and CDR2: SEHNR, FQNEAQ (reference sequence). This CDR3 region has 13 residues. The V end lost 4 bases, the J end lost 6 bases, and 11 bases lay between the germline ends. In its sample, this clone was seen many times. Its target is unknown. Per the original data handling: Building a distant-metastasis classifier for papillary thyroid cancer drew on CDR3 differences across clinicopathological groups. TCRdb re-clonotyped the PCR reads via MiXCR. These V and J calls derive from TCRdb rather than the authors' analysis. The table shows roughly 75,000 clones, with approximately 13% occurring only once.

V and J are TRBV7-9 and TRBJ2-3; D is uncertain. The receptor was derived from a female donor with papillary thyroid cancer or a benign thyroid nodule (not recorded which). Some clones in this sample may be carry-over from other donors' samples. Source material: tumor tissue. This CDR3 reads CASSSQSADTQYF. As DNA, the CDR3 is TGTGCCAGCAGCTCTCAATCAGCGGATACGCAGTATTTT.